One and the same sample provided the 10 T cell receptor beta chains below, sequenced in a study of blood T cell repertoires in COVID-19. Repertoires were generated with immunoSEQ multiplex PCR, while TCRdb's copy carries only in-frame clones and drops some. The table records over 150,000 clones, about 85% of them present only once. The source material was peripheral blood. The receptors were sampled from a man in his fifties or sixties with COVID-19, enrolled during active disease.

V gene TRBV28 combines with J gene TRBJ2-2, with a weak D call TRBD1 (6 bases). The CDR3 covers 17 residues. The V end lost 3 bases, the J end lost 0 bases, and 14 bases lay between the germline ends. The germline V gene encodes CDR1 MDHEN and CDR2 SYDVKM. CDR3 protein: CASSFRPNRANTGELFF. In DNA form, the CDR3 reads TGTGCCAGCAGTTTCCGCCCGAACAGGGCGAACACCGGGGAGCTGTTTTTT. The whole variable domain, remainder taken from reference TRBV28 and TRBJ2-2, is DVKVTQSSRYLVKRTGEKVFLECVQDMDHENMFWYRQDPGLGLRLIYFSYDVKMKEKGDIPEGYSVSREKKERFSLILESASTNQTSMYLCASSFRPNRANTGELFFGEGSRLTVL.

The V call is TRBV6-4, the J call TRBJ2-1, with TRBD2 matching 7 bases. V dropped 0 bases and J dropped 7; count of bases not matched to a gene: 9. From germline, CDR1 is MRHNA and CDR2 SNTAGT. The CDR3 spans 16 residues. The CDR3 region is CASSDSGTKSANEQFF. CDR3 DNA sequence: TGTGCCAGCAGTGACTCGGGGACTAAGTCGGCTAATGAGCAGTTCTTC.

This chain links TRBV12-3 or TRBV12-4 with TRBJ2-5; D possibly corresponds to TRBD1 (5 bases). CDR3 length: 13 residues. V was trimmed by 8 bases and J by 4 bases, leaving 14 bases between them. For the CDR3, the DNA is TGTGCCAGCCGCGGACCCCAGGGAGAGACCCAGTACTTC. As protein: CASRGPQGETQYF.

The chain is built from TRBV2 and TRBJ1-1; tentatively, D is TRBD1 (6 bases). V gave up 3 bases and J gave up 6 bases, with 17 bases separating them. The germline CDR1 and CDR2 sequences are SNHLY and FYNNEI. This CDR3 spans 15 amino acids. CDR3 protein: CASSERRDKPSEAFF. In nucleotides, the CDR3 is TGTGCCAGCAGTGAGAGAAGGGACAAACCGTCTGAAGCTTTCTTT.

Notes on this clone: The same CDR3 also results from other DNA sequences found in this sample. This chain joins TRBV3-1 (or the pseudogene TRBV3-2) and TRBJ2-1, with unresolved D. CDR3 size: 12 residues. Trimming removed 1 base from V and 7 bases from J, with 5 bases in between. Germline CDR1 is LGHDT and CDR2 is YNNKEL (reference sequence). As DNA, the CDR3 is TGTGCCAGCAGCCAAGTCAGGAATGAGCAGTTCTTC. Translation: CASSQVRNEQFF.

The genes are TRBV3-1 (or the pseudogene TRBV3-2) and TRBJ1-1, with TRBD1 as a possible D gene (5 bases). In germline, CDR1 is LGHDT, CDR2 YNNKEL (reference sequence). CDR3 size: 14 residues. Trimming cost V 0 bases and J 6 bases, with 11 bases left between them. As DNA, the CDR3 is TGTGCCAGCAGCCAAGACCAGGGAGGCTCTGAAGCTTTCTTT. Translation gives CASSQDQGGSEAFF.

For the CDR3, the DNA is TGTGCCAGAACTCAGACTTGGGTCTACACTGAAGCTTTCTTT. It yields the protein CARTQTWVYTEAFF. The rearrangement links TRBV5-8 to TRBJ1-1; D remains ambiguous. The CDR3 loop spans 14 amino acids. Trimming left V 8 bases short and J 3 bases short, with 17 bases between. Germline CDR1 and CDR2: SGHTS and YDEGEE.

The V gene is TRBV28, the J gene TRBJ1-1; TRBD1 matches 8 bases. This CDR3 comprises 14 residues. Per the germline V gene, CDR1 is MDHEN and CDR2 is SYDVKM. Trimming took 6 bases from V and 3 from J; bases not matched to a gene: 6. The CDR3: CASSHGTGYTEAFF. The CDR3 coding sequence is TGTGCCAGCAGCCACGGGACAGGTTACACTGAAGCTTTCTTT.

The chain has TRBV3-1 (or the pseudogene TRBV3-2) and TRBJ1-1; 7 nucleotides agree with TRBD1. Germline CDR1 reads LGHDT; CDR2 reads YNNKEL (reference sequence). The CDR3 has 16 amino acids. J was trimmed by 0 bases and V by 3 bases; bases with no gene match: 7. CDR3 nucleotides: TGTGCCAGCAGCCACGCCAGACAGGGATTGAACACTGAAGCTTTCTTT. Its protein is CASSHARQGLNTEAFF.

This chain links TRBV19 with TRBJ1-4; D ambiguous. Germline V gives CDR1 LNHDA, CDR2 SQIVND (reference sequence). This CDR3 region has 14 residues. Trimming cost V 5 bases and J 7 bases, with 14 bases left between them. CDR3 residues: CASSASSNGEKLFF. CDR3 bases: TGTGCCAGTAGTGCCTCCAGTAATGGTGAAAAACTGTTTTTT. Combining the CDR3 with reference TRBV19 and TRBJ1-4 gives the whole variable domain DGGITQSPKYLFRKEGQNVTLSCEQNLNHDAMYWYRQDPGQGLRLIYYSQIVNDFQKGDIAEGYSVSREKKESFPLTVTSAQKNPTAFYLCASSASSNGEKLFFGSGTQLSVL.